This T cell receptor beta chain was retrieved from a study of T cell responses to AZD1222 COVID-19 vaccine. Whole-study results and caveats: Donors were largely white British and mainly female; clonal diversity was possibly underestimated.

Notes on this clone: What it binds is not known.

Here immunoSEQ multiplex PCR was the method, and the copy in TCRdb shows in-frame clones only, minus some. The sample shows fewer than 200,000 clones, 70% to 90% of them seen only once. The CDR3 runs to 15 residues. In germline, CDR1 is SGHNT, CDR2 YYREEE (reference sequence). The germline V and J ends were trimmed by 0 bases and 5 bases, with 14 bases remaining between them. The chain combines TRBV5-4 with TRBJ2-5; D unresolved. Sequencing was performed on peripheral blood, taken on day 0 of AZD1222 vaccination. This clonotype was sampled from an adult in good health. The CDR3: CASSLEGMGYETQYF. The CDR3 region has the DNA TGTGCCAGCAGCTTGGAAGGGATGGGGTATGAGACCCAGTACTTC.